The clone carrying this TCR beta chain was counted only a few times. Its antigen is not known. The record originates from a study of beta chain features in type 1 diabetes. On the study more broadly: Age, gender, cell numbers and subset yield matched between patients and controls. Study-wide points: Moderately but significantly shorter TCRB CDR3s were found in Type 1 diabetes patients in all four CD4+ subsets.

The germline gives CDR1 SGHNT, CDR2 YYREEE (reference sequence). This CDR3 contains 15 residues. Trimming cost V 2 bases and J 8 bases; bases outside gene matches: 12. Every bit of the isolated RNA underwent reverse transcription, so sequencing read expressed TCRB transcripts. Libraries were prepared by immunoSEQ multiplex PCR; TCRdb keeps only in-frame clonotypes and omits some of them. The data contain some 350,000 clones, roughly 13% of them singletons. The sample taken for sequencing was naive CD4+ T cells from blood. V is TRBV5-4 and J is TRBJ1-2, with 7 bases identical to TRBD1. The origin of this receptor is a woman aged 18-29 years with type 1 diabetes. This chain's CDR3 is CASSLDRRDSRGYTF. In DNA, the CDR3 is TGTGCCAGCAGCTTAGATCGCCGGGACAGTAGAGGCTACACCTTC. The whole variable domain, filled in from reference TRBV5-4 and TRBJ1-2, reads ETGVTQSPTHLIKTRGQQVTLRCSSQSGHNTVSWYQQALGQGPQFIFQYYREEENGRGNFPPRFSGLQFPNYSSELNVNALELDDSALYLCASSLDRRDSRGYTFGSGTRLTVV.